This T cell receptor (beta chain) appears in the sequencing data of a study of blood T cell repertoires in COVID-19. In the study overall: The study drew acute and convalescent COVID-19 samples from the United States, Italy and Spain. The cDNA or gDNA used as material had been derived from T cells, B-cell-depleted T cells, or PBMCs.

CDR3 size: 15 residues. CDR1 and CDR2 (germline): MNHEY, SVGAGI. Trimming stripped 5 bases from V and 4 bases from J, with 15 bases between. Per the original data handling: Reference gene primer amplification yielded estimated nucleated cell counts. Using immunoSEQ multiplex PCR, the repertoire was profiled, and TCRdb retains in-frame clones only, with some absent. That table gives V, J and clone size, and the DNA gave D and trimming. Of a few hundred thousand clones listed, 88% are singletons. The sequencing input was peripheral blood. This receptor was taken from a man younger than 30 with active or convalescent COVID-19. V is TRBV6-5 and J is TRBJ1-3, with D possibly TRBD1 on 5 matching bases. CDR3 region: CASSNRTRGGNTIYF. The CDR3 DNA reads as TGTGCCAGCAGTAACCGGACTAGGGGCGGAAACACCATATATTTT.